The TCR beta chain described here comes from a study of spatial heterogeneity in lung cancer. Study context: Within raw reads, each unique TCR and UMI combination appeared on average more than ten times.

Every TCR cDNA molecule bore a unique molecular identifier. MiXCR was run by TCRdb on the 5' RACE reads, yielding one entry per CDR3 protein. Of fewer than 2,500 distinct CDR3 sequences in the sample, about 12% are singletons; the top ten hold about 24%. Time point defined: sample taken at primary tumor resection. TCRs were sequenced from unsorted whole RNA of tumor, nontumor lung or PBMC. Patients with untreated early-stage non-small cell lung cancer, numbering 72, were the donors. CDR1 and CDR2 from the germline V gene are SGHTA and FQGNSA. The J segment lost 2 bases and the V segment lost 4 bases, leaving 3 bases of the junction unmatched. The CDR3 is 14 residues long. This clonotype counts as medium-sized.

The receptor was isolated from a male donor with early-stage non-small cell lung cancer. The sequenced sample was normal lung tissue next to the tumor, obtained at surgery. This rearrangement joins TRBV7-2 to TRBJ2-3; TRBD1 matches 7 bases. CDR3 in DNA: TGTGCCAGCAGCTGGGGACAGTTCACAGATACGCAGTATTTT. This gives the protein CASSWGQFTDTQYF.